This T cell receptor (beta chain) derives from a study of blood T cell repertoires in COVID-19. About the study: Acute-phase and convalescent COVID-19 samples originated in the United States, Italy and Spain. Sources were T cells, B-cell-depleted T cells, or PBMCs; the material itself was cDNA or gDNA.

Method: immunoSEQ multiplex PCR; TCRdb's copy keeps in-frame clones and lacks some. The sample shows about 220,000 clones, 82% of them seen only once. Sequencing was carried out using peripheral blood. The receptor was isolated from a woman between 70 and 85 years old with COVID-19, enrolled during active disease.

This CDR3 is CASSRALGGPYEQYF. In nucleotides, the CDR3 is TGCGCCAGCAGCCGAGCTCTAGGGGGACCCTACGAGCAGTACTTC. The chain couples TRBV4-3 to TRBJ2-7, with D possibly being TRBD1 (6 bases). Trimming removed 4 bases at V and 2 bases at J, with 15 bases between. Germline values: CDR1 LGHNA, CDR2 YSLEER. The CDR3 consists of 15 residues.